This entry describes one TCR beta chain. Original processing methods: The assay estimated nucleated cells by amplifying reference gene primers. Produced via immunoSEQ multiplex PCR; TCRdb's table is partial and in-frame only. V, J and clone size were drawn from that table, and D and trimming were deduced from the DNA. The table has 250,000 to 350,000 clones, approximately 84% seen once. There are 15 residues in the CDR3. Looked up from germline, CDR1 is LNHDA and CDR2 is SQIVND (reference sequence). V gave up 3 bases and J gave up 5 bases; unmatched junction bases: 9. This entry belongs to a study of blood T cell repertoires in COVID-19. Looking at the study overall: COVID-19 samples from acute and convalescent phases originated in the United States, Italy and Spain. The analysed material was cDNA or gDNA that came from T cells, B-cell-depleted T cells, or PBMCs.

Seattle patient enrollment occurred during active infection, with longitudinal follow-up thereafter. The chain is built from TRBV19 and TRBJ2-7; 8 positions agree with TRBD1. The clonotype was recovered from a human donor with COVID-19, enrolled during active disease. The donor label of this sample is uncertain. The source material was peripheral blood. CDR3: CASSIQDRVHDEQYF. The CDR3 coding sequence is TGTGCCAGTAGTATCCAGGACAGGGTCCACGACGAGCAGTACTTC.